This T cell receptor (beta chain) was profiled in a study of blood T cell repertoires in COVID-19. At the level of the study: T cells, B-cell-depleted T cells, or PBMCs provided the cDNA or gDNA that served as material.

In the original workflow: Amplification of reference gene primers was used by the study to estimate nucleated cell counts. This table comes from immunoSEQ multiplex PCR, and its TCRdb copy is limited to in-frame clones, with some not included. V and J calls and clone size are those listed in that table; D and trimming were worked out from the DNA. Of some 370,000 clones listed, roughly 87% are singletons. V lost 0 bases and J lost 3; bases outside the gene matches: 8. The CDR3 has 17 amino acids. In germline, CDR1 is LGHDT, CDR2 YNNKEL (reference sequence). Those enrolled, adults aged 18 to 89 years, came from about two dozen US areas. Cohorts were determined from participant-reported clinical history.

The rearrangement joins TRBV3-1 (or the pseudogene TRBV3-2) to TRBJ2-5; TRBD2 agrees at 9 bases. This TCR derives from a woman aged 45-65 years who had recovered from COVID-19. The sample consisted of PBMCs or T cells enriched from blood (not recorded which). The DNA of the CDR3 is TGTGCCAGCAGCCAAGATCCACTAGCGGGCCTTAAAGAGACCCAGTACTTC. Protein sequence: CASSQDPLAGLKETQYF.